This TCR beta chain is drawn from a study of blood T cell repertoires in COVID-19. Study-level background: Collection of acute and convalescent COVID-19 samples took place in the United States, Italy and Spain.

V lost 0 bases, J lost 8 bases, and 3 bases stayed unmatched. The CDR3 spans 14 residues. Germline V CDR1 and CDR2: SGHVS, FQNEAQ. Profiling relied on immunoSEQ multiplex PCR, and the TCRdb table lists in-frame clones only, not all of them. The repertoire holds some 300,000 clones, about nine tenths seen once, with 2.5% to 3% in the top ten. This receptor was identified in a woman aged 50 to 60 who had been exposed to COVID-19. Sequenced sample: PBMCs or T cells enriched from blood (not recorded which). The gene calls are TRBV7-8 and TRBJ1-4; 7 bases map to TRBD1. CDR3: CASSLAQGVEKLFF. DNA of the CDR3: TGTGCCAGCAGCTTAGCCCAGGGGGTCGAAAAACTGTTTTTT.